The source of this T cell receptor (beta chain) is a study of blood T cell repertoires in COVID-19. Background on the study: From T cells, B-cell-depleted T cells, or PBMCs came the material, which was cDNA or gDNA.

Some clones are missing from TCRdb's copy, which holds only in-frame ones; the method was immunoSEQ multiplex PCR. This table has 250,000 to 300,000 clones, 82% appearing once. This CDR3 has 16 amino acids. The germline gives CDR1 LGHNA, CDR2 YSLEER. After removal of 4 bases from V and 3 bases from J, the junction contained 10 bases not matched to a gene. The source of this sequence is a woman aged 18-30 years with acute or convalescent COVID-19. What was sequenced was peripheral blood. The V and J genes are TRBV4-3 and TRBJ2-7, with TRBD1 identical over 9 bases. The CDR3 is CASSPARGQGLYEQYF. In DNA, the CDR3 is TGCGCCAGCAGCCCGGCACGAGGACAGGGGCTCTACGAGCAGTACTTC.